This is a list of T cell receptor beta chains from one sample in a study of radiation and T cells in renal cell carcinoma. Profiled with immunoSEQ multiplex PCR; TCRdb holds only in-frame clones, not every one. The data contain about 25,000 clones, over 45% of them singletons. The sequenced sample was tumor tissue, obtained from a patient whose treatment was nephrectomy without radiotherapy. Receptors were obtained from a man aged 40-49 years with renal cell carcinoma. CDR3s include the opening cysteine and the closing phenylalanine or tryptophan. The order of the fields is clone size, J gene, V gene, D gene, CDR3 DNA, CDR3 protein. D genes are given only for firm matches. Where a row states a size, it is once, few, many or the class of an expanded clone; other rows omit it.

.,TRBJ2-2,TRBV9,.,TGTGCCAGCAGCGCCGACAGATACACCGGGGAGCTGTTTTTT,CASSADRYTGELFF
.,TRBJ2-2,TRBV7-9,TRBD1,TGTGCCAGTAACAGGGGGGATACCGGGGAGCTGTTTTTT,CASNRGDTGELFF
.,TRBJ1-1,TRBV5-6,.,TGTGCCAGCAGCCCAGGGGTACCCAACACTGAAGCTTTCTTT,CASSPGVPNTEAFF
once,TRBJ2-2,TRBV5-1,TRBD1,TGCGCCAGCAGCTTGGCTGGTTGGACAGGAGGAGGCGGGGAGCTGTTTTTT,CASSLAGWTGGGGELFF
.,TRBJ2-1,TRBV27,TRBD2,TGTGCCAGCAGTCCTGGGGCTAGCGGGGAAAATGAGCAGTTCTTC,CASSPGASGENEQFF
.,TRBJ2-3,TRBV19,.,TGTGCCAGTAGTCCGATCCTAGGGAAGGGCATTGACACAGATACGCAGTATTTT,CASSPILGKGIDTDTQYF
.,TRBJ2-3,TRBV27,TRBD1,TGTGCCAGCAGTTTCCAACAGGGGGATACGCAGTATTTT,CASSFQQGDTQYF
few,TRBJ1-1,TRBV13,.,TGTGCCAGCACCACCGCCCAGTCCCGACAGCTGCGGGACACTGAAGCTTTCTTT,CASTTAQSRQLRDTEAFF
.,TRBJ1-5,TRBV7-2,.,TGTGCCAGCAGCTTAGCCACAGGGCCGGGGAAGCCCCAGCATTTT,CASSLATGPGKPQHF
.,TRBJ2-3,TRBV29-1,.,TGCAGCGTTGTGCGGTCAGCCAGGGACCCGGAGTATTTT,CSVVRSARDPEYF
once,TRBJ1-2,TRBV28,.,TGTGCCAGCAGTTTCTGGCAGACTAACTATGGCTACACCTTC,CASSFWQTNYGYTF
.,TRBJ1-2,TRBV28,.,TGTGCCAGCAGCACGATGGGGGGTAACTATGGCTACACCTTC,CASSTMGGNYGYTF
.,TRBJ2-3,TRBV27,.,TGTGCCAGCAGTTTCCAACAGGGAGATACGCAGTATTTT,CASSFQQGDTQYF
once,TRBJ2-7,TRBV6-6,.,TGTGCCAGCAGTGACCCGGACTACGAGCAGTACTTC,CASSDPDYEQYF
few,TRBJ1-6,TRBV27,.,TGTGCCAGCATGGGCGGAAGGAACTGGTCACCCCTCCACTTT,CASMGGRNWSPLHF
few,TRBJ1-1,TRBV19,TRBD1,TGTGCCAGTAGGGACCTACAGGGGGTTCGTGCTTTCTTT,CASRDLQGVRAFF
.,TRBJ2-1,TRBV2,.,TGTGCCAGCGTAAGGGCAGGTCATGAGCAGTTCTTC,CASVRAGHEQFF
.,TRBJ1-1,TRBV5-1,.,TGCGCCAGCAGGGGGGGTTTGACCCTTACGGCTGAAGCTTTCTTT,CASRGGLTLTAEAFF
few,TRBJ1-4,TRBV19,TRBD1,TGTGCCAGTAGTTACAGGGGCGGGAATGAAAAACTGTTTTTT,CASSYRGGNEKLFF
medium-sized,TRBJ2-4,TRBV27,.,TGTGCCAGCCGTCCGGGGGCAAGTAACATTCAGTACTTC,CASRPGASNIQYF
.,TRBJ1-3,TRBV27,TRBD1,TGTGCCAGCAGATCCGGGACAGGGGGCGCCGGTGGAAACACCATATATTTT,CASRSGTGGAGGNTIYF
.,TRBJ1-1,TRBV30,TRBD1,TGTGCCTGGAGTGTACCCGGGACAGTTGAAGCTTTCTTT,CAWSVPGTVEAFF
.,TRBJ1-1,TRBV19,.,TGTGCCAGTAGTATCGGGGCAGGGAATAGGGGCACTGAAGCTTTCTTT,CASSIGAGNRGTEAFF
.,TRBJ2-3,TRBV7-9,.,TGTGCCAGCAGCCTTAGCGGCTACACAGATACGCAGTATTTT,CASSLSGYTDTQYF
.,TRBJ2-3,TRBV13,TRBD2,TGTGCCAGCATCGAGCGGGGGTACACAGATACGCAGTATTTT,CASIERGYTDTQYF
few,TRBJ2-7,TRBV11-2,.,TGTGCCAGCAGCCCCCGGACGGCCTCCTACGAGCAGTACTTC,CASSPRTASYEQYF
.,TRBJ2-1,TRBV5-1,TRBD2,TGCGCCAGTAGGAGCGGGGGGGCCTACAATGAGCAGTTCTTC,CASRSGGAYNEQFF
.,TRBJ1-5,TRBV28,.,TGTGCCTCCAGTTTTGAGGGTAAAAATCAGCCCCAGCATTTT,CASSFEGKNQPQHF
.,TRBJ2-7,TRBV29-1,.,TGCAGCGTTGTTACAGACTACGAGCAGTACTTC,CSVVTDYEQYF
.,TRBJ1-6,TRBV5-6,.,TGTGCCAGCAGTACCAGCCCCGAGGGGAATTCACCCCTCCACTTT,CASSTSPEGNSPLHF
.,TRBJ1-6,TRBV2,TRBD1,TGTGCCAGCAGTGGACAGGGACGGCGTAATTCACCCCTCCACTTT,CASSGQGRRNSPLHF
.,TRBJ1-3,TRBV9,.,TGTGCCAGCAGCGTAGCTATTGGCCCTGGAAACACCATATATTTT,CASSVAIGPGNTIYF
.,TRBJ2-6,TRBV28,.,TGTGCCAGCAGCTCCGCCGCAGGGGCTGGGGCCAACGTCCTGACTTTC,CASSSAAGAGANVLTF
few,TRBJ1-1,TRBV6-5,TRBD1,TGTGCCAGCAGGACAGGGCCTTACACTGAAGCTTTCTTT,CASRTGPYTEAFF
many,TRBJ1-1,TRBV15,.,TGTGCCACCAGCGTCGAACGGGGTGGCACTGAAGCTTTCTTT,CATSVERGGTEAFF